This T cell receptor (beta chain) appears in the sequencing data of a study of siplizumab effects on memory and regulatory T cells. Study-level results: Mappable CD4+ clones that were alloreactive averaged approximately 64% Treg-derived with siplizumab versus 25% to 30% in controls. Neither a naive nor a memory phenotype was assignable to roughly 80-96% of proliferating CD4+ or CD8+ clones. Naive T cells seemed more diverse than memory cells; they also seemed major alloresponse contributors.

The table came from immunoSEQ multiplex PCR; TCRdb's copy has only in-frame clones and leaves some out. The table has about 100,000 clones, more than 85% seen once; the top ten hold 0.15%. A remark on this clone: Its target is unknown.

Germline V lookup: CDR1 SGHTA, CDR2 FQGNSA. The V end lost 0 bases, the J end lost 7 bases, and 21 bases lay between the germline ends. CDR3 length equals 17 residues. The genes are TRBV7-2 and TRBJ2-5; possible D gene TRBD2, 8 bases. This sequence originates from a human donor in good health. Sequencing was performed on CD4+ T cells sorted from blood. Here the CDR3 reads CASSLARGLAGLGTQYF. For the CDR3, the DNA is TGTGCCAGCAGCTTAGCGAGGGGGCTAGCGGGTCTTGGGACCCAGTACTTC. The full variable domain, with the rest looked up from reference TRBV7-2 and TRBJ2-5, is GAGVSQSPSNKVTEKGKDVELRCDPISGHTALYWYRQSLGQGLEFLIYFQGNSAPDKSGLPSDRFSAERTGGSVSTLTIQRTQQEDSAVYLCASSLARGLAGLGTQYFGPGTRLLVL.